The 2 T cell receptor beta chains presented below share a single source sample, sequenced in a study of identical twins. One entry per CDR3 protein, called by TCRdb with MiXCR from the 5' RACE reads. The data show 400,000 to 550,000 distinct CDR3 sequences, with approximately 25% seen just once and roughly 2.8% held by the top ten. The same specimen was also included in a second study, on T cells expressing NK-cell markers.

The material sequenced was CD4+ T cells sorted from blood. The receptors originated from a young woman in good health.

The V gene is TRBV2, the J gene TRBJ2-2; TRBD2 matches 14 bases. This CDR3 comprises 18 residues. J was trimmed by 0 bases and V by 11 bases; bases with no gene match: 11. CDR1 SNHLY and CDR2 FYNNEI come from the germline V gene. CDR3 sequence (DNA): TGTGCCGTTCGGGGGGGACTAGCGGGAGCTGCGAACACCGGGGAGCTGTTTTTT. Its protein is CAVRGGLAGAANTGELFF. Drawing the rest from reference TRBV2 and TRBJ2-2, the complete variable domain is EPEVTQTPSHQVTQMGQEVILRCVPISNHLYFYWYRQILGQKVEFLVSFYNNEISEKSEIFDDQFSVERPDGSNFTLKIRSTKLEDSAMYFCAVRGGLAGAANTGELFFGEGSRLTVL.

The V call is TRBV11-3, the J call TRBJ2-1; D uncertain. The germline V and J ends were trimmed by 4 bases and 5 bases, with 6 bases remaining between them. Germline loops: CDR1 SGHNT, CDR2 YENEEA. The CDR3 is 12 residues long. Here the CDR3 DNA reads TGTGCCAGCAGCTCCCTCAACAATGAGCAGTTCTTC. Translating gives CASSSLNNEQFF.